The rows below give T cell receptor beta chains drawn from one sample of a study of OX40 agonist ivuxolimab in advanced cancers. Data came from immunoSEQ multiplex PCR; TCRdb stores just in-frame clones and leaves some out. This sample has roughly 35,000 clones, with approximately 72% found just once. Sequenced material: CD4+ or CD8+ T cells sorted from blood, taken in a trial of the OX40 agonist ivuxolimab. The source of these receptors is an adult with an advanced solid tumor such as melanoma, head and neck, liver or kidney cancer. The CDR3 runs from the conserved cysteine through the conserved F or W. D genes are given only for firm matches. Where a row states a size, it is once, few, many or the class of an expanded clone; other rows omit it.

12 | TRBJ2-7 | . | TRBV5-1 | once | TGCGCCAGCAGCTCTGGCTATCACGAGCAGTACTTC | CASSSGYHEQYF
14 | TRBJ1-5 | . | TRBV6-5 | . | TGTGCCAGCAGTAGTGAACCCTACGGGAGGCCCCAGCATTTT | CASSSEPYGRPQHF
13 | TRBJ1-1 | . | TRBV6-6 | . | TGTGCCAGCAGTTACCTTATGATGGCTGAAGCTTTCTTT | CASSYLMMAEAFF
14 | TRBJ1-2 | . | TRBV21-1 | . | TGTGCCAGCAGCGTCCGGGACAGGGAGGATGGCTACACCTTC | CASSVRDREDGYTF
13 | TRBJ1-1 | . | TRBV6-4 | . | TGTGCCAGCAGTGTGGAAGAGAACACTGAAGCTTTCTTT | CASSVEENTEAFF
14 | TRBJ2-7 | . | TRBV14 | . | TGTGCCAGCAGCCCGCGGGGGCAGGGCATCAGGCAGTACTTC | CASSPRGQGIRQYF
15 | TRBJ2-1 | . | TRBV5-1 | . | TGCGCCAGCAGCCCCGCCAAGACCAGAGCCAATGAGCAGTTCTTC | CASSPAKTRANEQFF
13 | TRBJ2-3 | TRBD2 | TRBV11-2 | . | TGTGCCAGCAGCTTTCGGGAGGCAGATACGCAGTATTTT | CASSFREADTQYF
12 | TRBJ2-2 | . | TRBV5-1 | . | TGCGCCAGCAGCTTGCCTGCCGGGGAGCTGTTTTTT | CASSLPAGELFF
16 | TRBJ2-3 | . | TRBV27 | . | TGTGCCAGCAGTTCCTTGGGGCCCGGGGGGCCAGATACGCAGTATTTT | CASSSLGPGGPDTQYF
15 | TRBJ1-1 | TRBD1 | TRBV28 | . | TGTGCCAGCAGTTTGAGGGACAGGATGAACACTGAAGCTTTCTTT | CASSLRDRMNTEAFF
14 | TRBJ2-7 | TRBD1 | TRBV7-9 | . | TGTGCCAGCAGCAACCGGGACAGGGGGTACGAGCAGTACTTC | CASSNRDRGYEQYF
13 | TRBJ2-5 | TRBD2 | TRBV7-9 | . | TGTGCCAGCAGCGGGAGGGCAGAAGAGACCCAGTACTTC | CASSGRAEETQYF
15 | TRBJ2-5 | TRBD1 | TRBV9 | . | TGTGCCAGCAGCGTGACAGGGTCAAGGGGAGAGACCCAGTACTTC | CASSVTGSRGETQYF
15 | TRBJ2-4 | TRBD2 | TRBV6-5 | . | TGTGCCAGCAGTTTTCGCGGGGGGGACAAAAACATTCAGTACTTC | CASSFRGGDKNIQYF
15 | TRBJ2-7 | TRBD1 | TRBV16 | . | TGTGCCAGCAGCCAATCGGCAGGGGGAACCTACGAGCAGTACTTC | CASSQSAGGTYEQYF
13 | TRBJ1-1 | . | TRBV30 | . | TGTGCCTGGAAGCGGCAGGATCACACTGAAGCTTTCTTT | CAWKRQDHTEAFF
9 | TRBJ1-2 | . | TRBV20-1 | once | TGCAGTGCTACACCGGGCTACACCTTC | CSATPGYTF
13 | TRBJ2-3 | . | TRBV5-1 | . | TGCGCCAGCAGCACCGGGGGCACAGATACGCAGTATTTT | CASSTGGTDTQYF
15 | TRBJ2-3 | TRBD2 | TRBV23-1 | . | TGCGCCAGTCATACCGGGACTAGCGGCACAGATACGCAGTATTTT | CASHTGTSGTDTQYF
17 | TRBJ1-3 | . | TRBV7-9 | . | TGTGCCAGCAGCTTAGGAACCACGGTATACTCTGGAAACACCATATATTTT | CASSLGTTVYSGNTIYF
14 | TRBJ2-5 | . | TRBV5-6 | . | TGTGCCAGCAGCTTGGAGGGGGATGAAGCGACCCAGTACTTC | CASSLEGDEATQYF
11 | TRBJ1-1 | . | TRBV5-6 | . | TGTGCCAGCAGCTTGCAGTCCGAAGCTTTCTTT | CASSLQSEAFF
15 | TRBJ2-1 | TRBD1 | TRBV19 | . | TGTGCCAGTAGTATAGGGGACAGGCTTAACAATGAGCAGTTCTTC | CASSIGDRLNNEQFF
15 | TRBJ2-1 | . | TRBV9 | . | TGTGCCAGCAGCGTAGCTCGGGGGACCTACAATGAGCAGTTCTTC | CASSVARGTYNEQFF
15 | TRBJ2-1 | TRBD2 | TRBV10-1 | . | TGCGCCAGCACACTAGCGCCTGGGGCACACAATGAGCAGTTCTTC | CASTLAPGAHNEQFF
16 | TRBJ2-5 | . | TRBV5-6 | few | TGTGCCAGCAGCTTGTTACAGGGTGGGACTCAAGAGACCCAGTACTTC | CASSLLQGGTQETQYF
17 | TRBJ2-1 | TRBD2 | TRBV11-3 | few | TGTGCCAGCAGCTTAGGCATCGGGACTAGCGGCCTGAATGAGCAGTTCTTC | CASSLGIGTSGLNEQFF
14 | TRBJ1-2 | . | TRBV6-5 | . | TGTGCCAGCAGTAGAGGGGGAGAGGGCTATGGCTACACCTTC | CASSRGGEGYGYTF
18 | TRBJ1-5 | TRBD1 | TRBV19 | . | TGTGCCAGTAGTATGGGGGACAGGGGGCGCCTTGGGAATCAGCCCCAGCATTTT | CASSMGDRGRLGNQPQHF
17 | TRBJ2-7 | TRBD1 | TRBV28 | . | TGTGCCAGCAGTTTCCCCTTTGGACAGGGGCCCCTCTACGAGCAGTACTTC | CASSFPFGQGPLYEQYF
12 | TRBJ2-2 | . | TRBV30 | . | TGTGCCTGGAGTAGGGAAGCCGGGGAGCTGTTTTTT | CAWSREAGELFF
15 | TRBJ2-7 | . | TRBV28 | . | TGTGCCAGCAGTACCCTTGGGACACACACCTACGAGCAGTACTTC | CASSTLGTHTYEQYF
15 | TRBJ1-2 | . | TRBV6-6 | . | TGTGCCACCAGAGACCTCCCGGGATCACGGGAAGGCTACACCTTC | CATRDLPGSREGYTF
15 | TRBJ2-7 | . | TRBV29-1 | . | TGCAGCGTTGAATCGGGACATTCGGGCTCCTACGAGCAGTACTTC | CSVESGHSGSYEQYF
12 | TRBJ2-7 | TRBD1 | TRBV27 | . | TGTGCCAGCAGTTACAGGGGTAACGAGCAGTACTTC | CASSYRGNEQYF
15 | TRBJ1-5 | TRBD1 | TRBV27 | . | TGTGCCAGCAGGGGGACAGGGGATAGCAATCAGCCCCAGCATTTT | CASRGTGDSNQPQHF